The T cell receptor beta chain described here comes from a study of cytomegalovirus exposure and HLA in healthy donors. General study points: When a later analysis was performed, an Asian-associated ancestry cluster reportedly had fewer N-insertions than the approximately 680-donor mean.

Trimming removed 5 bases at V and 4 bases at J, with 15 bases between. The CDR3 has 15 amino acids. CDR1 is SGHAT and CDR2 is FQNNGV in the germline V gene. The PCR employed 60 Vbeta primers together with 13 Jbeta primers. Libraries were prepared by immunoSEQ multiplex PCR; TCRdb keeps only in-frame clonotypes and omits some of them. Of 200,000 to 300,000 clones listed, more than 75% are singletons. Note on this clone: The antigen remains undetermined.

Sequencing was carried out using PBMCs. The source of this sequence is a woman aged 40 to 55 in good health and CMV-seropositive. This chain links TRBV11-2 with TRBJ2-1, with a tentative D call TRBD2 (6 bases). The CDR3 DNA sequence: TGTGCCAGCAGCCTGCGCGGGGTTGGATACAATGAGCAGTTCTTC. It encodes CASSLRGVGYNEQFF.